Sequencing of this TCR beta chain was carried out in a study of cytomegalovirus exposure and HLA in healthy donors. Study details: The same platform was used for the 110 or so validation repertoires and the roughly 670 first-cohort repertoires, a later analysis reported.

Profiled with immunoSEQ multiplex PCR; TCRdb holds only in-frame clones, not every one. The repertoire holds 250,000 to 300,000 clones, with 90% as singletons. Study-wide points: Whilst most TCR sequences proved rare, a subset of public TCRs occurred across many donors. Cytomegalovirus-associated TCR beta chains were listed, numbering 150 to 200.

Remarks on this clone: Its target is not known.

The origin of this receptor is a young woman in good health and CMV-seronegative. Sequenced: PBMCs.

CDR3: CASSQRAGASYEQYF. The CDR3 coding sequence is TGCGCCAGCAGCCAACGAGCGGGGGCATCCTACGAGCAGTACTTC. The chain links TRBV4-3 to TRBJ2-7, with 8 bases fitting TRBD2. The CDR3 runs 15 residues. Germline loops: CDR1 LGHNA, CDR2 YSLEER. V shed 2 bases and J 1 base; nucleotides not matched to a gene: 4.